This T cell receptor (beta chain) was observed in a study of blood T cell repertoires in COVID-19. Per the study methods: Researchers report that nucleated cell counts were estimated from reference gene primer amplification. Assay: immunoSEQ multiplex PCR; the TCRdb copy retains only in-frame clones and omits some. V, J and clone size are those of that table, while D and trimming were read from the DNA. The sample lists about 250,000 clones; approximately 86% were seen once. Trimming left V 1 base short and J 3 bases short, with 6 bases between. The CDR3 covers 14 residues. Germline V CDR1 and CDR2: SGHTA, FQGNSA.

This rearrangement joins TRBV7-2 to TRBJ2-2; D unclear. The clonotype originates from an older woman who had recovered from COVID-19. Sequenced sample: peripheral blood. Here the CDR3 reads CASSLVQYTGELFF. In DNA form, the CDR3 reads TGTGCCAGCAGCTTAGTCCAGTACACCGGGGAGCTGTTTTTT.